Shown below are 10 T cell receptor beta chains from a single sample sequenced in a study of cytomegalovirus exposure and HLA in healthy donors. This PCR relied on a set of 60 Vbeta primers and 13 Jbeta primers. Libraries were prepared by immunoSEQ multiplex PCR; TCRdb keeps only in-frame clonotypes and omits some of them. The repertoire has some 180,000 clones, over 65% of them found once; the top ten carry 3.4%. Sample: PBMCs. The receptors shown here come from a middle-aged man in good health and CMV-seropositive.

The chain employs TRBV7-9 and TRBJ2-3; 7 positions match TRBD1. V lost 2 bases, J lost 1 base, and 6 bases stayed unmatched. The CDR3 runs 16 residues. The germline gives CDR1 SEHNR, CDR2 FQNEAQ (reference sequence). The DNA of the CDR3 is TGTGCCAGCAGCTTACCAACAGGGGCTGGCACAGATACGCAGTATTTT. The encoded protein is CASSLPTGAGTDTQYF. The full variable domain, in which reference TRBV7-9 and TRBJ2-3 provide the parts outside the CDR3, is DTGVSQNPRHKITKRGQNVTFRCDPISEHNRLYWYRQTLGQGPEFLTYFQNEAQLEKSRLLSDRFSAERPKGSFSTLEIQRTEQGDSAMYLCASSLPTGAGTDTQYFGPGTRLTVL.

The chain employs TRBV11-2 and TRBJ2-1; D may be TRBD1 (7 bases). CDR3 length: 16 residues. Trimming shortened V by 1 base and J by 8 bases, and 18 bases separated the two germline ends. Germline values: CDR1 SGHAT, CDR2 FQNNGV. In DNA, the CDR3 is TGTGCCAGCAGCTTAGGGCGGGACAGCATTGTCTATGAGCAGTTCTTC. Amino acid sequence: CASSLGRDSIVYEQFF.

J is TRBJ2-5 and V is TRBV7-2; a possible D gene is TRBD2 (6 bases). This CDR3 region has 14 residues. Germline-derived CDR1 and CDR2 are SGHTA and FQGNSA. Trimming took 4 bases from V and 2 from J, leaving 11 bases between them. The CDR3, as DNA: TGTGCCAGCAGCTCCCGGGACTGGCAAGAGACCCAGTACTTC. Protein sequence: CASSSRDWQETQYF.

Here the CDR3 DNA reads TGCGCCAGCAGCTTGGACAGGGAGCAGTACTTC. Protein: CASSLDREQYF. This chain links TRBV5-1 with TRBJ2-7; possible D gene TRBD1, 5 bases. The length of the CDR3 is 11 residues. Germline CDR1 reads SGHRS; CDR2 reads YFSETQ. Trimming shortened V by 0 bases and J by 7 bases, and 5 bases separated the two germline ends.

The chain is built from TRBV7-9 and TRBJ2-5, with D perhaps TRBD1 (5 bases). Germline lookup yields CDR1 SEHNR and CDR2 FQNEAQ (reference sequence). This CDR3 is built from 13 residues. Trimming left V 5 bases short and J 0 bases short, with 7 bases between. As DNA, the CDR3 is TGTGCCAGCAGCCCGACAGACCAAGAGACCCAGTACTTC. As protein: CASSPTDQETQYF.

The chain combines TRBV7-2 with TRBJ2-3, with D possibly being TRBD2 (7 bases). Trimming shortened V by 4 bases and J by 4 bases, and 15 bases separated the two germline ends. This CDR3 spans 15 amino acids. Germline V gene data show CDR1 as SGHTA and CDR2 as FQGNSA. This CDR3 is CASSSKGGRADTQYF. The CDR3 DNA reads TGTGCCAGCAGCTCTAAGGGGGGGCGAGCAGATACGCAGTATTTT.

The chain couples TRBV29-1 to TRBJ2-3; 9 bases are shared with TRBD2. Germline loops: CDR1 SQVTM, CDR2 ANQGSEA. There are 15 residues in the CDR3. V lost 6 bases to trimming and J lost 4 bases; unmatched junction nucleotides: 11. The CDR3 region has the DNA TGCAGCGTCGGCGAGCGGCTAGCGGGACCAGATACGCAGTATTTT. This encodes CSVGERLAGPDTQYF.

This clone was observed a few times. The rearrangement links TRBV4-1 to TRBJ2-7; D is undetermined. V shed 0 bases and J shed 2 bases, with 11 bases lying between them. This CDR3 region has 15 residues. Germline V gene lookup returns CDR1 MGHRA and CDR2 YSYEKL. The CDR3 DNA sequence: TGCGCCAGCAGCCAAGAAAAAGAAAGCCCCTACGAGCAGTACTTC. Encoded protein: CASSQEKESPYEQYF.

The rearrangement uses TRBV7-8 and TRBJ1-1, with D possibly TRBD1 on 5 matching bases. The V gene lost 7 bases and the J gene lost 2 bases, with 20 bases spanning the gap. Germline V CDR1 and CDR2: SGHVS, FQNEAQ. The CDR3 has 16 amino acids. The CDR3 loop is CASTPRRRGINTEAFF. The DNA for the CDR3 is TGTGCCAGCACCCCTCGGCGCCGGGGGATAAACACTGAAGCTTTCTTT.

The V and J genes are TRBV11-2 and TRBJ2-1, with D possibly matching TRBD1 (5 bases). The CDR3 has 14 residues. V was trimmed by 1 base and J by 8 bases, leaving 12 bases between them. Germline V gene data show CDR1 as SGHAT and CDR2 as FQNNGV. The CDR3 region is CASSLAAGFDEQFF. CDR3 sequence (DNA): TGTGCCAGCAGCTTAGCGGCAGGGTTCGATGAGCAGTTCTTC. The variable domain in full, with the rest retrieved from reference TRBV11-2 and TRBJ2-1, is EAGVAQSPRYKIIEKRQSVAFWCNPISGHATLYWYQQILGQGPKLLIQFQNNGVVDDSQLPKDRFSAERLKGVDSTLKIQPAKLEDSAVYLCASSLAAGFDEQFFGPGTRLTVL.